The present TCR beta chain was sequenced within a study of blood T cell repertoires in COVID-19. Using immunoSEQ multiplex PCR, the repertoire was profiled, and TCRdb retains in-frame clones only, with some absent. The data contain just over 90,000 clones, 70% to 85% of them singletons. The V end lost 6 bases, the J end lost 3 bases, and 20 bases lay between the germline ends. From germline, CDR1 is SNHLY and CDR2 FYNNEI. The CDR3 is 16 amino acids. The sequenced sample was peripheral blood. The receptor was isolated from a man in his sixties or seventies with acute or convalescent COVID-19. The J gene is TRBJ1-2, the V gene TRBV2, with a weak D call TRBD1 (5 bases). The CDR3 DNA reads TGTGCCAGCAGCGCTCTGGGCCCGACAGTAGACTATGGCTACACCTTC. Translated: CASSALGPTVDYGYTF.